These T cell receptor beta chains were read from a single sample in a study of blood T cell repertoires in COVID-19. Clones were read by immunoSEQ multiplex PCR, and TCRdb kept only the in-frame ones, dropping some. Of 250,000 or so clones in the sample, around 86% were seen once. Sequenced sample: peripheral blood. The origin of the receptors is a woman aged 40 to 55 who had recovered from COVID-19. Each CDR3 is given with its conserved first and last residue. D genes are given only for firm matches. Part of the rows lack a size; the others show once, few, many or a class for expanded clones.

j_call: TRBJ2-1
clone_size: .
v_call: TRBV9
d_call: TRBD2
cdr3_aa: CASSAGSGLASYNEQFF
cdr3_nt: TGTGCCAGCAGCGCTGGCTCAGGACTAGCGTCCTACAATGAGCAGTTCTTC

j_call: TRBJ1-6
clone_size: once
v_call: TRBV2
d_call: .
cdr3_aa: CASILVEMAYNSPLHF
cdr3_nt: TGTGCCAGCATTCTAGTGGAGATGGCCTATAATTCACCCCTCCACTTT

j_call: TRBJ2-7
clone_size: .
v_call: TRBV4-1
d_call: TRBD2
cdr3_aa: CASSQVLREGVWTYEQYF
cdr3_nt: TGCGCCAGCAGCCAAGTTCTGCGGGAGGGCGTTTGGACCTACGAGCAGTACTTC

j_call: TRBJ2-1
clone_size: .
v_call: TRBV20-1
d_call: .
cdr3_aa: CSALADEQFF
cdr3_nt: TGCAGTGCTTTAGCGGATGAGCAGTTCTTC

j_call: TRBJ1-5
clone_size: .
v_call: TRBV2
d_call: .
cdr3_aa: CASSEFPSGEPQHF
cdr3_nt: TGTGCCAGCAGTGAATTCCCCTCAGGGGAGCCCCAGCATTTT

j_call: TRBJ1-2
clone_size: .
v_call: TRBV6-6
d_call: TRBD1
cdr3_aa: CASSYRDSVGYTF
cdr3_nt: TGTGCCAGCAGTTACCGGGACAGCGTTGGCTACACCTTC

j_call: TRBJ2-3
clone_size: .
v_call: TRBV10-3
d_call: TRBD2
cdr3_aa: CAISESRGSGTDTQYF
cdr3_nt: TGTGCCATCAGTGAGTCGCGCGGGAGCGGCACAGATACGCAGTATTTT

j_call: TRBJ1-1
clone_size: .
v_call: TRBV6-1
d_call: TRBD1
cdr3_aa: CASSEAQGVRGAFF
cdr3_nt: TGTGCCAGCAGTGAAGCACAGGGGGTCAGAGGAGCTTTCTTT

j_call: TRBJ2-1
clone_size: .
v_call: TRBV29-1
d_call: .
cdr3_aa: CSVDGLAQKSSYNEQFF
cdr3_nt: TGCAGCGTTGATGGGCTAGCACAGAAGAGCTCCTACAATGAGCAGTTCTTC

j_call: TRBJ2-3
clone_size: few
v_call: TRBV9
d_call: .
cdr3_aa: CASSGGRSSATSTDTQYF
cdr3_nt: TGTGCCAGCAGCGGAGGGCGCTCAAGCGCTACTAGCACAGATACGCAGTATTTT

j_call: TRBJ1-5
clone_size: .
v_call: TRBV7-2
d_call: .
cdr3_aa: CASSQQGGSNQPQHF
cdr3_nt: TGTGCCAGCAGCCAACAGGGCGGGAGCAATCAGCCCCAGCATTTT

j_call: TRBJ1-5
clone_size: .
v_call: TRBV27
d_call: .
cdr3_aa: CASSKTGFGGQPQHF
cdr3_nt: TGTGCCAGCAGTAAGACCGGGTTTGGAGGTCAGCCCCAGCATTTT

j_call: TRBJ1-3
clone_size: .
v_call: TRBV2
d_call: .
cdr3_aa: CASSESWAGSGNTIYF
cdr3_nt: TGTGCCAGCAGTGAAAGTTGGGCAGGCTCTGGAAACACCATATATTTT

j_call: TRBJ2-3
clone_size: few
v_call: TRBV12-3/TRBV12-4
d_call: .
cdr3_aa: CASSYNRDTQYF
cdr3_nt: TGTGCCAGCAGTTACAACAGAGATACGCAGTATTTT

j_call: TRBJ1-5
clone_size: .
v_call: TRBV10-3
d_call: .
cdr3_aa: CAISETDQPQHF
cdr3_nt: TGTGCCATCAGTGAGACAGATCAGCCCCAGCATTTT

j_call: TRBJ2-1
clone_size: .
v_call: TRBV4-1
d_call: TRBD2
cdr3_aa: CASSQEGLGAYGEQFF
cdr3_nt: TGCGCCAGCAGCCAAGAGGGACTAGGAGCTTACGGCGAGCAGTTCTTC

j_call: TRBJ2-7
clone_size: .
v_call: TRBV5-1
d_call: TRBD2
cdr3_aa: CASATGTGLAGEEQYF
cdr3_nt: TGCGCCAGCGCTACAGGAACAGGACTAGCGGGAGAGGAGCAGTACTTC

j_call: TRBJ1-4
clone_size: few
v_call: TRBV5-4
d_call: .
cdr3_aa: CASSGALNEKLFF
cdr3_nt: TGTGCCAGCAGCGGGGCCCTAAATGAAAAACTGTTTTTT

j_call: TRBJ2-3
clone_size: .
v_call: TRBV10-3
d_call: .
cdr3_aa: CAISESDGGTDTQYF
cdr3_nt: TGTGCCATCAGTGAGTCTGACGGAGGCACAGATACGCAGTATTTT

j_call: TRBJ2-1
clone_size: .
v_call: TRBV5-1
d_call: TRBD2
cdr3_aa: CASSLTPPGTSVGDLGWEQFF
cdr3_nt: TGCGCCAGCAGCTTGACCCCCCCCGGGACTAGCGTTGGGGATCTCGGGTGGGAGCAGTTCTTC

j_call: TRBJ2-7
clone_size: .
v_call: TRBV18
d_call: TRBD1
cdr3_aa: CASTPGGDSYEQYF
cdr3_nt: TGTGCCAGCACCCCAGGGGGCGACTCCTACGAGCAGTACTTC

j_call: TRBJ1-5
clone_size: once
v_call: TRBV6-5
d_call: TRBD1
cdr3_aa: CASDRGGIGHF
cdr3_nt: TGTGCCAGCGACAGGGGTGGTATTGGGCATTTT

j_call: TRBJ2-1
clone_size: .
v_call: TRBV3-1/TRBV3-2
d_call: .
cdr3_aa: CASSKRSRDSGDYNEQFF
cdr3_nt: TGTGCCAGCAGCAAGCGTTCTAGGGACTCGGGGGACTACAATGAGCAGTTCTTC

j_call: TRBJ2-1
clone_size: once
v_call: TRBV28
d_call: .
cdr3_aa: CASSWAGGGDEQFF
cdr3_nt: TGTGCCAGCAGTTGGGCAGGGGGAGGTGATGAGCAGTTCTTC

j_call: TRBJ2-3
clone_size: .
v_call: TRBV27
d_call: TRBD2
cdr3_aa: CASSPTLGLTTPDTQYF
cdr3_nt: TGTGCCAGCAGTCCCACCCTGGGACTAACGACCCCAGATACGCAGTATTTT

j_call: TRBJ2-7
clone_size: few
v_call: TRBV4-1
d_call: .
cdr3_aa: CASSHPGDSYEQYF
cdr3_nt: TGCGCCAGCAGCCACCCGGGGGACTCCTACGAGCAGTACTTC

j_call: TRBJ2-7
clone_size: once
v_call: TRBV19
d_call: TRBD1
cdr3_aa: CASRMTGTATYEQYF
cdr3_nt: TGTGCCAGTAGGATGACCGGGACAGCGACCTACGAGCAGTACTTC

j_call: TRBJ2-5
clone_size: few
v_call: TRBV9
d_call: TRBD2
cdr3_aa: CASSVVAGGSETQYF
cdr3_nt: TGTGCCAGCAGCGTAGTAGCGGGAGGGTCAGAGACCCAGTACTTC

j_call: TRBJ2-5
clone_size: .
v_call: TRBV7-8
d_call: .
cdr3_aa: CASSRGQSQETQYF
cdr3_nt: TGTGCCAGCAGCCGAGGACAGTCCCAAGAGACCCAGTACTTC

j_call: TRBJ2-2
clone_size: .
v_call: TRBV6-4
d_call: TRBD2
cdr3_aa: CASSESLAAGELFF
cdr3_nt: TGTGCCAGCAGTGAATCACTAGCGGCCGGGGAGCTGTTTTTT

j_call: TRBJ2-5
clone_size: .
v_call: TRBV7-3
d_call: TRBD2
cdr3_aa: CASGDGPSGRGETQYF
cdr3_nt: TGTGCCAGCGGCGACGGGCCTAGCGGGAGAGGGGAGACCCAGTACTTC

j_call: TRBJ2-2
clone_size: .
v_call: TRBV9
d_call: .
cdr3_aa: CASSVNPGELFF
cdr3_nt: TGTGCCAGCAGCGTTAATCCCGGGGAGCTGTTTTTT

j_call: TRBJ2-2
clone_size: .
v_call: TRBV7-8
d_call: TRBD2
cdr3_aa: CASSSSGSTNTGELFF
cdr3_nt: TGTGCCAGCAGCAGTAGCGGGTCCACGAACACCGGGGAGCTGTTTTTT

j_call: TRBJ2-5
clone_size: .
v_call: TRBV4-1
d_call: TRBD2
cdr3_aa: CASSQGRYMGGETQYF
cdr3_nt: TGCGCCAGCAGCCAAGGGCGCTACATGGGGGGGGAGACCCAGTACTTC

j_call: TRBJ1-5
clone_size: .
v_call: TRBV29-1
d_call: TRBD1
cdr3_aa: CSVLEGTASNQPQHF
cdr3_nt: TGCAGCGTTCTAGAAGGGACAGCAAGCAATCAGCCCCAGCATTTT

j_call: TRBJ1-6
clone_size: .
v_call: TRBV27
d_call: TRBD1
cdr3_aa: CASSSRQGALYSPLHF
cdr3_nt: TGTGCCAGCAGTTCAAGGCAGGGGGCTTTGTATTCACCCCTCCACTTT

j_call: TRBJ2-7
clone_size: .
v_call: TRBV30
d_call: TRBD2
cdr3_aa: CASREITYYEQYF
cdr3_nt: TGTGCCTCGCGGGAGATCACCTACTACGAGCAGTACTTC

j_call: TRBJ2-3
clone_size: .
v_call: TRBV2
d_call: .
cdr3_aa: CASSELELAGDTQYF
cdr3_nt: TGTGCCAGCAGTGAGCTTGAACTAGCAGGAGATACGCAGTATTTT

j_call: TRBJ1-1
clone_size: .
v_call: TRBV28
d_call: .
cdr3_aa: CASSLSPRVGTEAFF
cdr3_nt: TGTGCCAGCAGTTTATCTCCCAGGGTCGGCACTGAAGCTTTCTTT

j_call: TRBJ2-1
clone_size: .
v_call: TRBV19
d_call: TRBD1
cdr3_aa: CASSHRDSRGNEQFF
cdr3_nt: TGTGCCAGTAGTCACCGGGACAGCCGTGGTAATGAGCAGTTCTTC

j_call: TRBJ2-7
clone_size: .
v_call: TRBV7-7
d_call: TRBD1
cdr3_aa: CASSPTLAGQGFEQYF
cdr3_nt: TGTGCCAGCAGCCCAACACTCGCCGGACAGGGGTTCGAGCAGTACTTC

j_call: TRBJ1-2
clone_size: few
v_call: TRBV29-1
d_call: TRBD1
cdr3_aa: CSVEDLGQGGYGYTF
cdr3_nt: TGCAGCGTTGAAGATTTGGGACAGGGCGGTTATGGCTACACCTTC

j_call: TRBJ2-5
clone_size: .
v_call: TRBV5-1
d_call: TRBD2
cdr3_aa: CASSSTSGGLVETQYF
cdr3_nt: TGCGCCAGCAGCTCGACTAGCGGGGGGCTCGTAGAGACCCAGTACTTC

j_call: TRBJ2-5
clone_size: .
v_call: TRBV24-1
d_call: TRBD2
cdr3_aa: CATSDVGREGETQYF
cdr3_nt: TGTGCCACCAGTGACGTGGGACGGGAGGGAGAGACCCAGTACTTC

j_call: TRBJ1-6
clone_size: .
v_call: TRBV30
d_call: .
cdr3_aa: CAWSPPRRDSYNSPLHF
cdr3_nt: TGTGCCTGGAGTCCCCCCCGGCGGGACTCCTATAATTCACCCCTCCACTTT

j_call: TRBJ2-3
clone_size: once
v_call: TRBV30
d_call: TRBD2
cdr3_aa: CAWTRGGTDTQYF
cdr3_nt: TGTGCCTGGACCCGCGGGGGAACAGATACGCAGTATTTT

j_call: TRBJ2-5
clone_size: .
v_call: TRBV27
d_call: TRBD2
cdr3_aa: CASSLQSGSAQETQYF
cdr3_nt: TGTGCCAGCAGTTTACAAAGCGGGAGTGCTCAAGAGACCCAGTACTTC

j_call: TRBJ1-2
clone_size: .
v_call: TRBV9
d_call: .
cdr3_aa: CASSVYREANYGYTF
cdr3_nt: TGTGCCAGCAGCGTGTACAGGGAAGCTAACTATGGCTACACCTTC

j_call: TRBJ2-3
clone_size: .
v_call: TRBV6-5
d_call: .
cdr3_aa: CASTRTGTDTQYF
cdr3_nt: TGTGCCAGCACCAGGACAGGCACAGATACGCAGTATTTT

j_call: TRBJ2-5
clone_size: .
v_call: TRBV3-1/TRBV3-2
d_call: TRBD2
cdr3_aa: CASSQASGQETQYF
cdr3_nt: TGTGCCAGCAGCCAGGCTAGCGGCCAAGAGACCCAGTACTTC

j_call: TRBJ1-1
clone_size: .
v_call: TRBV3-1/TRBV3-2
d_call: .
cdr3_aa: CASSQQGSATEAFF
cdr3_nt: TGTGCCAGCAGCCAACAGGGGTCGGCCACTGAAGCTTTCTTT

j_call: TRBJ2-5
clone_size: .
v_call: TRBV29-1
d_call: TRBD1
cdr3_aa: CSVEVLRQGFQETQYF
cdr3_nt: TGCAGCGTTGAAGTTCTGAGACAGGGGTTCCAAGAGACCCAGTACTTC

j_call: TRBJ2-1
clone_size: .
v_call: TRBV7-2
d_call: TRBD1
cdr3_aa: CASIRDRGDNEQFF
cdr3_nt: TGTGCCAGCATCCGGGACAGGGGAGACAATGAGCAGTTCTTC